This entry describes one T cell receptor (beta chain). Data came from immunoSEQ multiplex PCR; TCRdb stores just in-frame clones and leaves some out. The repertoire includes roughly 89,000 clones, 80% of them detected once, and 10% sits in the top ten. This specimen comes from a study of blood T cell repertoires in COVID-19. Turning to the study itself: Sources were T cells, B-cell-depleted T cells, or PBMCs; the material itself was cDNA or gDNA.

The CDR3 loop spans 17 amino acids. Looked up from germline, CDR1 is SGHVS and CDR2 is FQNEAQ. Trimming shortened V by 1 base and J by 4 bases, and 16 bases separated the two germline ends. The sequence came from a woman aged 65 to 85 with acute or convalescent COVID-19. The rearrangement uses TRBV7-8 and TRBJ2-2; the D gene is possibly TRBD2 (7 bases). The sequencing input was peripheral blood. The CDR3 protein is CASSLVGGAGATGELFF. The CDR3 region has the DNA TGTGCCAGCAGCTTAGTGGGGGGGGCGGGAGCCACCGGGGAGCTGTTTTTT.